This T cell receptor beta chain stems from a study of blood T cell repertoires in COVID-19. Study information: Samples taken during acute and convalescent COVID-19 were collected in the United States, Italy and Spain. The analysed material was cDNA or gDNA that came from T cells, B-cell-depleted T cells, or PBMCs.

This clone was recorded once. Trimming stripped 0 bases from V and 5 bases from J, with 6 bases between. Germline V gives CDR1 SGHKS, CDR2 YYEKEE (reference sequence). CDR3 length: 14 residues. Under the authors' procedure: Amplification of reference gene primers provided the estimated nucleated cell counts. Using immunoSEQ multiplex PCR, the repertoire was profiled, and TCRdb retains in-frame clones only, with some absent. Clone size and the V and J calls come from that table; the DNA yielded D and trimming. The sample contains over 55,000 clones, about 90% of which appear only once. Sequenced input: peripheral blood. V is TRBV5-5 and J is TRBJ1-6; no clear D. This clonotype originated in a human donor in a cohort sampled during active COVID-19. The CDR3 DNA reads as TGTGCCAGCAGCTTGGGACGGGATAATTCACCCCTCCACTTT. Residues: CASSLGRDNSPLHF.